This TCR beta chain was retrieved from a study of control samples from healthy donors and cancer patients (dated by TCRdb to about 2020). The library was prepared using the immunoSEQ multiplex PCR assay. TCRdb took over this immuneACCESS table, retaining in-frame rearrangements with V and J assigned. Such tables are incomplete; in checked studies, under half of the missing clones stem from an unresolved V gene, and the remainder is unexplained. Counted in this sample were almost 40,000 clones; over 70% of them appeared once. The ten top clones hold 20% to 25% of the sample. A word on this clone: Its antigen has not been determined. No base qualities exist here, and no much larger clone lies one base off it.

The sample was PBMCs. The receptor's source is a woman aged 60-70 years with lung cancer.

The DNA sequence follows: TGTGCCAGCAGTGATGGCCGGGGAGCATACGAGCAGTACTTC. It encodes CASSDGRGAYEQYF. The sequence joins TRBV2 to TRBJ2-7, and perhaps TRBD2 as D gene, on 5 matching bases. The CDR3 goes from the cysteine to the phenylalanine over 14 residues. Only the CDR3 DNA stays, 42 bases, in frame from base 1. V lost 3 bases and J lost 4 bases; the stretch between them is 13 bases long. The germline V gene provides CDR1 SNHLY and CDR2 FYNNEI. This CDR3, with the reference TRBV2 and TRBJ2-7 proteins standing in past its ends, gives the full variable domain EPEVTQTPSHQVTQMGQEVILRCVPISNHLYFYWYRQILGQKVEFLVSFYNNEISEKSEIFDDQFSVERPDGSNFTLKIRSTKLEDSAMYFCASSDGRGAYEQYFGPGTRLTVT.